These T cell receptor beta chains were read from a single sample in a study of blood T cell repertoires in COVID-19. Assay: immunoSEQ multiplex PCR; the TCRdb copy retains only in-frame clones and omits some. The repertoire holds about 170,000 clones, roughly 83% seen once, with approximately 2.9% in the top ten. Sample: peripheral blood. These receptor sequences come from a woman aged 55-70 years with acute or convalescent COVID-19. CDR3s include the opening cysteine and the closing phenylalanine or tryptophan. The D gene is left open where the match is weak. Rows may omit the clone size; those that give it use once, few, many or a size class.

-	TRBV27	14	TRBJ1-5	TRBD1	CASRLTGESQPQHF	TGTGCCAGCAGATTGACAGGGGAAAGTCAGCCCCAGCATTTT
-	TRBV5-1	15	TRBJ1-1	TRBD1	CASSLEGRGYTEAFF	TGCGCCAGCAGCTTGGAGGGCAGGGGGTACACTGAAGCTTTCTTT
-	TRBV6-5	16	TRBJ2-7	TRBD1	CASSYYGTGSRYEQYF	TGTGCCAGCAGTTACTACGGGACAGGGTCTCGCTACGAGCAGTACTTC
-	TRBV11-3	11	TRBJ2-2	-	CASRANGELFF	TGTGCCAGCAGAGCGAACGGGGAGCTGTTTTTT
-	TRBV5-1	15	TRBJ2-5	TRBD2	CASSPQAGGYETQYF	TGCGCCAGCAGCCCCCAAGCGGGGGGGTACGAGACCCAGTACTTC
-	TRBV5-1	14	TRBJ1-5	-	CASSLNTGNQPQHF	TGCGCCAGCAGCTTGAATACAGGGAATCAGCCCCAGCATTTT
-	TRBV5-1	14	TRBJ1-5	-	CASSPDGNSEPQHF	TGCGCCAGCAGCCCGGACGGGAATTCGGAGCCCCAGCATTTT
-	TRBV19	13	TRBJ1-5	-	CASSMSGTQPQHF	TGTGCCAGTAGTATGAGTGGTACTCAGCCCCAGCATTTT
few	TRBV5-1	16	TRBJ1-6	-	CASSLTGSSYNSPLHF	TGCGCCAGCAGCTTGACCGGGAGCTCCTATAATTCACCCCTCCACTTT
-	TRBV29-1	13	TRBJ2-2	-	CSVDPANTGELFF	TGCAGCGTTGACCCAGCGAACACCGGGGAGCTGTTTTTT
-	TRBV5-6	17	TRBJ2-5	TRBD2	CASSLILYSRGQETQYF	TGTGCCAGCAGCTTGATCCTCTACTCGCGGGGGCAAGAGACCCAGTACTTC
few	TRBV4-1	14	TRBJ1-2	-	CASSQDARYAGYTF	TGCGCCAGCAGCCAAGATGCTAGATACGCTGGCTACACCTTC
-	TRBV5-1	15	TRBJ1-4	TRBD1	CASSSGQGLGEKLFF	TGCGCCAGCAGCTCGGGACAGGGTCTAGGCGAAAAACTGTTTTTT
-	TRBV28	15	TRBJ2-5	TRBD2	CASSFMRGGQETQYF	TGTGCCAGCAGTTTTATGCGGGGGGGGCAAGAGACCCAGTACTTC
-	TRBV15	18	TRBJ1-6	TRBD1	CATSRDEGQGGPNSPLHF	TGTGCCACCAGCAGAGATGAGGGACAGGGTGGTCCTAATTCACCCCTCCACTTT
-	TRBV27	15	TRBJ2-3	TRBD2	CASSYGGAIRDTQYF	TGTGCCAGCAGTTACGGGGGGGCCATTCGAGATACGCAGTATTTT
-	TRBV7-9	17	TRBJ1-2	-	CASSLLLNSGANYGYTF	TGTGCCAGCAGCTTACTCTTAAACTCAGGGGCAAACTATGGCTACACCTTC
-	TRBV6-6	15	TRBJ1-2	TRBD1	CASRFPGGAENGYTF	TGTGCCAGCAGGTTTCCAGGGGGCGCCGAGAATGGCTACACCTTC
-	TRBV4-1	17	TRBJ2-1	TRBD1	CASSQPGRDRGYNEQFF	TGCGCCAGCAGCCAGCCTGGCCGGGACAGGGGTTACAATGAGCAGTTCTTC
-	TRBV7-9	16	TRBJ1-1	TRBD1	CASSPWDRGWNTEAFF	TGTGCCAGCAGCCCGTGGGACAGGGGGTGGAACACTGAAGCTTTCTTT
-	TRBV5-1	13	TRBJ2-7	TRBD1	CASSRTGDHEQYF	TGCGCCAGCAGCAGGACAGGGGACCACGAGCAGTACTTC
-	TRBV30	16	TRBJ2-7	TRBD2	CAWSRTSGGAAYEQYF	TGTGCCTGGAGTCGGACTAGCGGGGGGGCCGCTTACGAGCAGTACTTC
-	TRBV19	13	TRBJ2-1	-	CASSTGNYNEQFF	TGTGCCAGTAGTACAGGGAATTACAATGAGCAGTTCTTC
-	TRBV27	13	TRBJ2-7	TRBD1	CASSPGQGYEQYF	TGTGCCAGCAGTCCCGGACAGGGGTACGAGCAGTACTTC
-	TRBV5-1	12	TRBJ2-2	-	CASREGTGELFF	TGCGCCAGCAGGGAGGGAACCGGGGAGCTGTTTTTT
few	TRBV6-2/TRBV6-3	16	TRBJ1-5	-	CASSYWIGDSNQPQHF	TGTGCCAGCAGTTACTGGATCGGGGATAGCAATCAGCCCCAGCATTTT
-	TRBV7-8	17	TRBJ2-7	TRBD1	CASSPHLGQAASYEQYF	TGTGCCAGCAGCCCCCACCTGGGACAGGCCGCCTCCTACGAGCAGTACTTC
many	TRBV9	16	TRBJ1-3	TRBD1	CASSGGTAVSGNTIYF	TGTGCCAGCAGCGGGGGGACAGCTGTCTCTGGAAACACCATATATTTT
-	TRBV4-1	19	TRBJ2-3	TRBD2	CASSQGAVGLAGGTDTQYF	TGCGCCAGCAGCCAAGGTGCCGTGGGACTAGCGGGGGGCACAGATACGCAGTATTTT
-	TRBV7-8	16	TRBJ1-3	-	CASRFREGVGGNTIYF	TGTGCCAGCAGATTCAGAGAGGGGGTTGGCGGAAACACCATATATTTT
-	TRBV5-4	17	TRBJ2-3	TRBD2	CASSLGLAGATTDTQYF	TGTGCCAGCAGCTTGGGACTAGCGGGGGCTACCACAGATACGCAGTATTTT
few	TRBV11-2	14	TRBJ1-1	TRBD1	CASSFRQGVTEAFF	TGTGCCAGCAGCTTTAGACAGGGGGTCACTGAAGCTTTCTTT
-	TRBV9	17	TRBJ1-1	TRBD1	CASSITGTGGSGAEAFF	TGTGCCAGCAGCATAACCGGGACAGGGGGCTCAGGGGCTGAAGCTTTCTTT